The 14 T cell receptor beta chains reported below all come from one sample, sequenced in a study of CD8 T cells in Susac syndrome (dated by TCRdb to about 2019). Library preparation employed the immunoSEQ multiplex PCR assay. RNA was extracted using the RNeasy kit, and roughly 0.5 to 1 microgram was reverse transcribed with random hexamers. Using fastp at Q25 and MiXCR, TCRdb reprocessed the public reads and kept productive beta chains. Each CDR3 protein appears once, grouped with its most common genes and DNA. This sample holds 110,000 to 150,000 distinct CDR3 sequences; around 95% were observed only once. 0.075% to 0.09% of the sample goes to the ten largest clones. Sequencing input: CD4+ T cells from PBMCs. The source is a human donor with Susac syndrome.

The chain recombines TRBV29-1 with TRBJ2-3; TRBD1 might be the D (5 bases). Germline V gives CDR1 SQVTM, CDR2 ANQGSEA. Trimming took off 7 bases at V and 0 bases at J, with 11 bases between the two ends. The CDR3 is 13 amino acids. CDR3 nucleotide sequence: TGCAGCGCCAGGGCCAGGAGCACAGATACGCAGTATTTT. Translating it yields CSARARSTDTQYF.

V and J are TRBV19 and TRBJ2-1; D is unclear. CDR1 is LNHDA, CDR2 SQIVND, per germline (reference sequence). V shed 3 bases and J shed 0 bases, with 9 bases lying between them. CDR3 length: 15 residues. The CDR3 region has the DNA TGTGCCAGTAGTATCAGCACTTACTCCTACAATGAGCAGTTCTTC. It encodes CASSISTYSYNEQFF.

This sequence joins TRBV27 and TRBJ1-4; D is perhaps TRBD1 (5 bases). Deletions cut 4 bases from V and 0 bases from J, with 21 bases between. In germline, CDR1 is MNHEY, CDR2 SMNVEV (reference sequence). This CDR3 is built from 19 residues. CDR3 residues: CASSSPRTAGRATNEKLFF. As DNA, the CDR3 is TGTGCCAGCAGTTCCCCCCGGACGGCAGGGCGGGCAACTAATGAAAAACTGTTTTTT.

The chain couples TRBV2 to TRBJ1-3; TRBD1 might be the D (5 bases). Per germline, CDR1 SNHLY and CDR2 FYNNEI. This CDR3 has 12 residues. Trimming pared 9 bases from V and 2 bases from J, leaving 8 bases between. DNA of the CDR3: TGTGCCAGTCGGACACCTGGAAACACCATATATTTT. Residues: CASRTPGNTIYF.

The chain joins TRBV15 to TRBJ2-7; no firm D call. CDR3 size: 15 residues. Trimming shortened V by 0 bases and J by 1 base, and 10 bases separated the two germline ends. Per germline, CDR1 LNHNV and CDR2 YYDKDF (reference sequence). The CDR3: CATSRDPGFSYEQYF. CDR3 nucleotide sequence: TGTGCCACCAGCAGAGATCCCGGATTTTCCTACGAGCAGTACTTC. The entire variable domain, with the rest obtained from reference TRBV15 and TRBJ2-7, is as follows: DAMVIQNPRYQVTQFGKPVTLSCSQTLNHNVMYWYQQKSSQAPKLLFHYYDKDFNNEADTPDNFQSRRPNTSFCFLDIRSPGLGDTAMYLCATSRDPGFSYEQYFGPGTRLTVT.

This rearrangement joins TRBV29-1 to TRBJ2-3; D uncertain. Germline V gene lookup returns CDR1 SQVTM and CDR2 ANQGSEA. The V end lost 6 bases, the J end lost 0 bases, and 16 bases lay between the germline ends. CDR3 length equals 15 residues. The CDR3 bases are TGCAGCGTGATACGGGTTCGGGTTAGCACAGATACGCAGTATTTT. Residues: CSVIRVRVSTDTQYF.

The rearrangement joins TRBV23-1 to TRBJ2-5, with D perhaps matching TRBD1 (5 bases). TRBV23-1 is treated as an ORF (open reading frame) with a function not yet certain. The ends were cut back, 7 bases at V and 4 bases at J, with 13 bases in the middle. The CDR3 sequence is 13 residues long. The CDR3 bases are TGCGCCAGCACACTATCAGGGCGAGAGACCCAGTACTTC. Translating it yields CASTLSGRETQYF.

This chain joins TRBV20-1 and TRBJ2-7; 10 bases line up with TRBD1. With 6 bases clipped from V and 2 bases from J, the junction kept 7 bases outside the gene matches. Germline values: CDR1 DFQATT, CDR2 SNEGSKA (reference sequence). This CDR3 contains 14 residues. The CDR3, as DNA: TGCAGTGCCAGACCGGGACAGGGGACCTACGAGCAGTACTTC. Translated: CSARPGQGTYEQYF.

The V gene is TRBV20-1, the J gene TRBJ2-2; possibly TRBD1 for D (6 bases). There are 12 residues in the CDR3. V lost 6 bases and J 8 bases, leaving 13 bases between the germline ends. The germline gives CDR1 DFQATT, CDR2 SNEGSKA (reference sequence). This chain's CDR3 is CSASQGGGELFF. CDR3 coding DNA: TGCAGTGCCTCACAGGGTGGTGGGGAGCTGTTTTTT.

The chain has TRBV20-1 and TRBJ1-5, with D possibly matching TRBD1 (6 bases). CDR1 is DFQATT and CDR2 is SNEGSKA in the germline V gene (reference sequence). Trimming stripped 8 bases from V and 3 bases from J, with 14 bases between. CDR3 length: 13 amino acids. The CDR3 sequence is CSLTQGINQPQHF. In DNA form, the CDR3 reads TGCAGTCTAACACAGGGAATCAATCAGCCCCAGCATTTT.

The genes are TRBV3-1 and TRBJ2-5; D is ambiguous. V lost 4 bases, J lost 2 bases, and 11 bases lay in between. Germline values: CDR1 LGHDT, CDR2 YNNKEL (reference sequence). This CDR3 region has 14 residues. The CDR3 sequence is CASSPNPSQETQYF. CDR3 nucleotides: TGTGCCAGCAGCCCTAACCCCTCGCAAGAGACCCAGTACTTC.

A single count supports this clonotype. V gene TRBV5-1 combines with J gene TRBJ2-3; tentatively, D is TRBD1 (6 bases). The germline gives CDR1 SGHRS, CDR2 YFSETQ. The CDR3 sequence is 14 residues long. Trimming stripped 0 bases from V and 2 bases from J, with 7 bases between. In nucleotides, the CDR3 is TGCGCCAGCAGCTTGGGACAGGACACAGATACGCAGTATTTT. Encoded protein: CASSLGQDTDTQYF.

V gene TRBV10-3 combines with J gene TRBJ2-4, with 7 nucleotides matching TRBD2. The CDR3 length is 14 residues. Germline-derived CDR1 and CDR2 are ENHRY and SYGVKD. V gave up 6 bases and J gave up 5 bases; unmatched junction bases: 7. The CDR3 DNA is TGTGCCATCAGCCCCGGGACTACGGAAAACATTCAGTACTTC. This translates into CAISPGTTENIQYF.

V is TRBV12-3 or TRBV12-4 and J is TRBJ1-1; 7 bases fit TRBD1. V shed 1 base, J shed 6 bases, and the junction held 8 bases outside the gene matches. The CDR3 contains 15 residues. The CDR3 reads CASSLDAWQGAEAFF. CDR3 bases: TGTGCCAGCAGTTTAGACGCGTGGCAGGGGGCTGAAGCTTTCTTT.